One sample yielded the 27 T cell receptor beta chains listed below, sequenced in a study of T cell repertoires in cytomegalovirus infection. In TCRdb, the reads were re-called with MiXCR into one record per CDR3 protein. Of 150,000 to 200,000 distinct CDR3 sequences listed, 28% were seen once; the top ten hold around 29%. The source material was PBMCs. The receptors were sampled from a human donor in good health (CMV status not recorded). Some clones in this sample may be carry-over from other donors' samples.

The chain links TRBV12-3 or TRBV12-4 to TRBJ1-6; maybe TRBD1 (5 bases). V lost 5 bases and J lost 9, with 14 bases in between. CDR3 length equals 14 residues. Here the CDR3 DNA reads TGTGCCAGCAGTCATCAAAGTAGGGGTTCACCCCTCCACTTT. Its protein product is CASSHQSRGSPLHF.

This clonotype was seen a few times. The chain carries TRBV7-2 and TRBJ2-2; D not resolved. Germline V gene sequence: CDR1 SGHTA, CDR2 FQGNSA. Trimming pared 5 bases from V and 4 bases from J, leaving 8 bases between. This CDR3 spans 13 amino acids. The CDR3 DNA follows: TGTGCCAGCAGCCCCCTCACCACCGGGGAGCTGTTTTTT. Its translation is CASSPLTTGELFF.

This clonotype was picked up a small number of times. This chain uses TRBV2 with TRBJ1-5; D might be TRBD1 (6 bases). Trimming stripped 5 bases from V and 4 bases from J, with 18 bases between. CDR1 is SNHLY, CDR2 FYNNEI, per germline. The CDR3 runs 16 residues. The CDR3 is CASSSPGGRGNQPQHF. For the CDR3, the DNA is TGTGCCAGCAGTTCCCCGGGGGGGCGAGGGAATCAGCCCCAGCATTTT.

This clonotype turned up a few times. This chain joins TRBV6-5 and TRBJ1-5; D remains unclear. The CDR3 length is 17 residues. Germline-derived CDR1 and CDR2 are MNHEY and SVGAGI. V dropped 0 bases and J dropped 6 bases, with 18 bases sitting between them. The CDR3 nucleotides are TGTGCCAGCAGTTACTCGGGCGTTCAATGGAATAGTCAGCCCCAGCATTTT. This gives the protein CASSYSGVQWNSQPQHF.

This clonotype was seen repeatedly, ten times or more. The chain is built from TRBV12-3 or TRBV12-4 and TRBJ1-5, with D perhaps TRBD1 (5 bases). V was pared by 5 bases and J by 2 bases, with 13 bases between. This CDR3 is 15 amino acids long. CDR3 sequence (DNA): TGTGCCAGCAGTCTTGGACCGGGGGGCAATCAGCCCCAGCATTTT. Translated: CASSLGPGGNQPQHF.

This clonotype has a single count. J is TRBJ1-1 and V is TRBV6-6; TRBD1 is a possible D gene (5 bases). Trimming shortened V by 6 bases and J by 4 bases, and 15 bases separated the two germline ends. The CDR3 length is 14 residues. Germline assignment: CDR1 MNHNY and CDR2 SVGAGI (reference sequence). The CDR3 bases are TGTGCCAGCAGGGTATCCTTCGGGGGCACTGAAGCTTTCTTT. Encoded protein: CASRVSFGGTEAFF.

The CDR3 here is CASSVELADEAFF. CDR3 bases: TGTGCCAGCAGCGTAGAACTTGCAGATGAAGCTTTCTTT. The genes are TRBV9 and TRBJ1-1; D remains unclear. CDR1 is SGDLS and CDR2 is YYNGEE in the germline V gene. The CDR3 is 13 amino acids. The V end was cut by 0 bases, the J end by 7 bases, with 10 bases between.

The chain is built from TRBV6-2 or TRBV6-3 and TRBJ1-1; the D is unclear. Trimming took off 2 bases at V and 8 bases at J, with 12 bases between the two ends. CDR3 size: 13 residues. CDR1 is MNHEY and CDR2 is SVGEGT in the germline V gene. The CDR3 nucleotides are TGTGCCAGCAGTTACCTATTTACTGGAGAAGCTTTCTTT. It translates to CASSYLFTGEAFF.

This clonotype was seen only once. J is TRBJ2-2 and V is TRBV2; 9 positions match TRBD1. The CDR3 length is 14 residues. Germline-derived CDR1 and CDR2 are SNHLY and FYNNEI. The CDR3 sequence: CAIFGDRVTGELFF. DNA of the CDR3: TGTGCAATTTTCGGGGACAGGGTCACCGGGGAGCTGTTTTTT.

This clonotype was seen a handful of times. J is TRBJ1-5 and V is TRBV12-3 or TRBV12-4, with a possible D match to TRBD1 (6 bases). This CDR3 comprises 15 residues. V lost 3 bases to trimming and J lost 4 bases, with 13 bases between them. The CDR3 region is CASSFREGGNQPQHF. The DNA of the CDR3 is TGTGCCAGCAGTTTCCGGGAGGGGGGGAATCAGCCCCAGCATTTT.

The CDR3 DNA is TGTGCCATCAGGGGACAGGACCTGGGGCCCCAGCATTTT. Its translation: CAIRGQDLGPQHF. This chain links TRBV10-3 with TRBJ1-5; 8 positions match TRBD1. The ends lost 6 bases at V and 9 bases at J; junction bases unmatched: 7. CDR1 is ENHRY and CDR2 is SYGVKD in the germline V gene. The CDR3 extends over 13 amino acids.

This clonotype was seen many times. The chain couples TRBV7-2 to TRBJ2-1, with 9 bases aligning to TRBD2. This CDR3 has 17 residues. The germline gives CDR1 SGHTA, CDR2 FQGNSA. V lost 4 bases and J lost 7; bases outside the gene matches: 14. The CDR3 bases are TGTGCCAGCAGCTCTCAACTAGGGCGGGGGGGCTTTAATGAGCAGTTCTTC. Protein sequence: CASSSQLGRGGFNEQFF.

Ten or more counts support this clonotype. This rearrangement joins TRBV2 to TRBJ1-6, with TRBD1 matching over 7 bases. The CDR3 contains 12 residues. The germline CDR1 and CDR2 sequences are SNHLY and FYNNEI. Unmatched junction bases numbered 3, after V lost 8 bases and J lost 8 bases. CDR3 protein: CASDDRDSPLHF. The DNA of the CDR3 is TGTGCCAGCGATGACAGGGATTCACCCCTCCACTTT.

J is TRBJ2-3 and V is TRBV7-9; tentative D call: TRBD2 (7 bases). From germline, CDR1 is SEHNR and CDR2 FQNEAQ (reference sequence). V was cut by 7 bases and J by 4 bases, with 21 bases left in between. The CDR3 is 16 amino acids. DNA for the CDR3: TGTGCCAGCACCCCGGTTTGGGGGGGGCCCCCAGATACGCAGTATTTT. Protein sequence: CASTPVWGGPPDTQYF.

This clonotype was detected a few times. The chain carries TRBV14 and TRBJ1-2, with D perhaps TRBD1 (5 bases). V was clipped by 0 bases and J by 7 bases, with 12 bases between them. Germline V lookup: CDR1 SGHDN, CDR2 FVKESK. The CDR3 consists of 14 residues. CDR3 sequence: CASSQDLKGFGYTF. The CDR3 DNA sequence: TGTGCCAGCAGCCAAGATCTGAAGGGGTTTGGCTACACCTTC. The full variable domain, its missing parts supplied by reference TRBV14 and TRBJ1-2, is EAGVTQFPSHSVIEKGQTVTLRCDPISGHDNLYWYRRVMGKEIKFLLHFVKESKQDESGMPNNRFLAERTGGTYSTLKVQPAELEDSGVYFCASSQDLKGFGYTFGSGTRLTVV.

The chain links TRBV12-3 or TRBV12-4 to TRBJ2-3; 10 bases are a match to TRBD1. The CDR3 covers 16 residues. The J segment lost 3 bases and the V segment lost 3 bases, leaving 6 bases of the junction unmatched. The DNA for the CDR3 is TGTGCCAGCAGTTTTAAGGCGGGACAGGGGACAGATACGCAGTATTTT. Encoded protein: CASSFKAGQGTDTQYF.

The DNA of the CDR3 is TGCGCCAGCAGCTTGGACGGAGACCCCTACAATGAGCAGTTCTTC. It translates to CASSLDGDPYNEQFF. The V gene is TRBV5-1, the J gene TRBJ2-1, with D unresolved. V dropped 0 bases and J dropped 2 bases, with 9 bases sitting between them. Germline CDR1 and CDR2: SGHRS and YFSETQ. This CDR3 spans 15 amino acids.

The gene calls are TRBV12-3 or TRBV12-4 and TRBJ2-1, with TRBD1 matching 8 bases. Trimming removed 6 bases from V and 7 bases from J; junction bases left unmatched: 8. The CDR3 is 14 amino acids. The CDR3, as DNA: TGTGCCAGCAGGGACCAGGGGGCAGCGAATGAGCAGTTCTTC. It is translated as CASRDQGAANEQFF.

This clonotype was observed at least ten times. The CDR3 DNA is TGTGCCAGCAGCTTAACCGGACAGGCTGTCTATGGCTACACCTTC. Encoded protein: CASSLTGQAVYGYTF. The J gene is TRBJ1-2, the V gene TRBV7-2, with 7 bases matching TRBD1. Per germline, CDR1 SGHTA and CDR2 FQGNSA. Unmatched junction bases numbered 7, after V lost 2 bases and J lost 4 bases. The CDR3 is made up of 15 amino acids. The whole variable domain, filled in from reference TRBV7-2 and TRBJ1-2, reads GAGVSQSPSNKVTEKGKDVELRCDPISGHTALYWYRQSLGQGLEFLIYFQGNSAPDKSGLPSDRFSAERTGGSVSTLTIQRTQQEDSAVYLCASSLTGQAVYGYTFGSGTRLTVV.

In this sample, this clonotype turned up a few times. In DNA, the CDR3 is TGTGCCAGCAGCGAAACAGGGGGCGCGAGCACAGATACGCAGTATTTT. Translating gives CASSETGGASTDTQYF. The chain is built from TRBV2 and TRBJ2-3; 9 bases fit TRBD1. The CDR3 contains 16 residues. The V and J ends lost 6 bases and 0 bases, in that order; junction bases with no gene match: 7. Looked up from germline, CDR1 is SNHLY and CDR2 is FYNNEI.

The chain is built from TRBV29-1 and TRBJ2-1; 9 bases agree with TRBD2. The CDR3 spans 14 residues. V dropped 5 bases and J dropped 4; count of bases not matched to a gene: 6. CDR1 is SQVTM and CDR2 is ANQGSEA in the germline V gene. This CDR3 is CSVRLAGRYNEQFF. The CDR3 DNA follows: TGCAGCGTTCGTCTAGCGGGGCGGTACAATGAGCAGTTCTTC.

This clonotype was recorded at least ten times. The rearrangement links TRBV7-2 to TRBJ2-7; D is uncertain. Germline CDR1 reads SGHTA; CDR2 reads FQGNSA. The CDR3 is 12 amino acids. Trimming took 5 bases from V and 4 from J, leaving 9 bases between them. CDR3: CASSMYGYEQYF. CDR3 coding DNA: TGTGCCAGCAGCATGTACGGATACGAGCAGTACTTC.

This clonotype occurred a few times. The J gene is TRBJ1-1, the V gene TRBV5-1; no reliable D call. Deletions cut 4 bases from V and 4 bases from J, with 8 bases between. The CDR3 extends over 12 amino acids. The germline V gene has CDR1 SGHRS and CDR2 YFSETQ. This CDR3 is CASSRSGTEAFF. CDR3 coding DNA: TGCGCCAGCAGCCGAAGCGGCACTGAAGCTTTCTTT.

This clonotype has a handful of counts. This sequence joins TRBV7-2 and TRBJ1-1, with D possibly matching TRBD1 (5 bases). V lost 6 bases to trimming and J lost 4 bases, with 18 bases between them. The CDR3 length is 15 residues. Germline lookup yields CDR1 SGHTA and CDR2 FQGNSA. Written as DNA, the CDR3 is TGTGCCAGCAGACCTCAGGGCCAGACCAGCACTGAAGCTTTCTTT. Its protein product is CASRPQGQTSTEAFF. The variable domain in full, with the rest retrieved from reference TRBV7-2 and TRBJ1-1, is GAGVSQSPSNKVTEKGKDVELRCDPISGHTALYWYRQSLGQGLEFLIYFQGNSAPDKSGLPSDRFSAERTGGSVSTLTIQRTQQEDSAVYLCASRPQGQTSTEAFFGQGTRLTVV.

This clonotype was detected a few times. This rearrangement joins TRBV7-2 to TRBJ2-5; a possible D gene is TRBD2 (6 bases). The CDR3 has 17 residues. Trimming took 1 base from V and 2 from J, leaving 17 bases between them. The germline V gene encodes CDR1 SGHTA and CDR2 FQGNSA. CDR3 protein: CASSLVAWRGEQETQYF. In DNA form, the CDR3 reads TGTGCCAGCAGCTTAGTAGCTTGGCGGGGCGAGCAAGAGACCCAGTACTTC.

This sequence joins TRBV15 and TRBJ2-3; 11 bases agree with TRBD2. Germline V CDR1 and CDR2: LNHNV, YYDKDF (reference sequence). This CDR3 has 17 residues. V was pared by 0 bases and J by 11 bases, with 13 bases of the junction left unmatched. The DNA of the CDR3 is TGTGCCACCAGCAGAGATCGCGGTAGCGGGGGGGCCACTGAGCAGTATTTT. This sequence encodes CATSRDRGSGGATEQYF.

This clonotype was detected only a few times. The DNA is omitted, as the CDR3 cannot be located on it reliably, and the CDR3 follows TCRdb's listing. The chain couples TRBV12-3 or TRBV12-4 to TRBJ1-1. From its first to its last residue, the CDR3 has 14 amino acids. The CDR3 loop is CASSFVPATTEAFF.